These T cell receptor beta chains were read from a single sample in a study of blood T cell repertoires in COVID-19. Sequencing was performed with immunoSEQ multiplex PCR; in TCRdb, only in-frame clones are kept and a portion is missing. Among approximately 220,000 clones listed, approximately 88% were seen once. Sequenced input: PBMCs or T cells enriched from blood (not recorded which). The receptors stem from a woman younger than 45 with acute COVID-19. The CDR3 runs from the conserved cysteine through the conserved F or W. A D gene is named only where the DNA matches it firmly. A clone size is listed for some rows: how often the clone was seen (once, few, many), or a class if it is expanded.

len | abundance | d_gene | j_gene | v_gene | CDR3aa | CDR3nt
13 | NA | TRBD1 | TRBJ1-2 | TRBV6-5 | CASSLGTGYGYTF | TGTGCCAGCAGTTTGGGGACAGGGTATGGCTACACCTTC
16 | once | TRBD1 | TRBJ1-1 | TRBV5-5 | CASSPWTGGEGTEAFF | TGTGCCAGCAGCCCGTGGACAGGGGGCGAGGGCACTGAAGCTTTCTTT
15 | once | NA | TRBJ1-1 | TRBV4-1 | CASREWPWGDTEAFF | TGCGCCAGCAGGGAGTGGCCGTGGGGGGACACTGAAGCTTTCTTT
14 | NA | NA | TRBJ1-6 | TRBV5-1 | CASSLDQGESPLHF | TGCGCCAGCAGCTTGGATCAGGGCGAGTCACCCCTCCACTTT
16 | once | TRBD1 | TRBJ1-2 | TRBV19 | CASKSGTGVRNYGYTF | TGTGCCAGTAAAAGCGGGACAGGGGTCCGTAACTATGGCTACACCTTC
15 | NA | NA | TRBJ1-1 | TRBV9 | CASSAPTGSRTEAFF | TGTGCCAGCAGCGCCCCTACAGGGTCGAGGACTGAAGCTTTCTTT
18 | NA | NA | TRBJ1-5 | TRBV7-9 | CASSLILRGFGSNQPQHF | TGTGCCAGCAGCTTAATCCTTCGGGGATTTGGGAGCAATCAGCCCCAGCATTTT
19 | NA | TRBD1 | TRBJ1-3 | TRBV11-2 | CASSLDSGQKYFSGNTIYF | TGTGCCAGCAGCTTAGATTCGGGACAGAAATATTTCTCTGGAAACACCATATATTTT
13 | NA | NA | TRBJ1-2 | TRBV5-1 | CASSLGQGDGYTF | TGCGCCAGCAGCTTGGGGCAGGGTGATGGCTACACCTTC
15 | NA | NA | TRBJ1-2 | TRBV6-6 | CASSASVGHNYGYTF | TGTGCCAGCAGTGCTAGCGTCGGACACAACTATGGCTACACCTTC
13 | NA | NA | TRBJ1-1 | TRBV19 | CASSRQSNTEAFF | TGTGCCAGTAGCCGACAGTCTAACACTGAAGCTTTCTTT
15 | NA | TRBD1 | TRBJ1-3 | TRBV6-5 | CASRAYRGSGNTIYF | TGTGCCAGCAGAGCCTACAGGGGCTCTGGAAACACCATATATTTT
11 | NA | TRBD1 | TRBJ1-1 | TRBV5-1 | CASKTGVEAFF | TGCGCCAGCAAAACAGGGGTTGAGGCTTTCTTT
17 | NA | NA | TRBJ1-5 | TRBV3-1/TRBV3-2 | CASSQDCVDRDNQPQHF | TGTGCCAGCAGCCAAGATTGCGTTGACAGAGACAATCAGCCCCAGCATTTT
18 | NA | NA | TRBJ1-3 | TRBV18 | CASSPNSPAGGSGNTIYF | TGTGCCAGCTCACCAAACAGTCCGGCGGGTGGTTCTGGAAACACCATATATTTT
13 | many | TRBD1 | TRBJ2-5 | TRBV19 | CASRQGNGETQYF | TGTGCCAGTCGACAGGGTAATGGGGAGACCCAGTACTTC
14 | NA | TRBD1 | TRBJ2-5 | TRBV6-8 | CASSRATGPETQYF | TGTGCCAGCAGCCGCGCGACAGGGCCAGAGACCCAGTACTTC
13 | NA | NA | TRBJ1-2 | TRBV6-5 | CASSPDSYYGYTF | TGTGCCAGCTCCCCGGACAGTTACTATGGCTACACCTTC
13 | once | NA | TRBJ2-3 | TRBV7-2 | CASSRREKDTQYF | TGTGCCAGCAGCCGCCGGGAGAAAGATACGCAGTATTTT
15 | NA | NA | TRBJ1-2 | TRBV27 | CASSPPGSVSHGYTF | TGTGCCAGCAGTCCCCCCGGCAGCGTGTCTCATGGCTACACCTTC
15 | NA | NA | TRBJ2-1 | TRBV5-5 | CASSLDDRSYNEQFF | TGTGCCAGCAGCTTGGATGACAGATCCTACAATGAGCAGTTCTTC
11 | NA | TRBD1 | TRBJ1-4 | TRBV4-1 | CASYSGGKLFF | TGCGCCAGTTACTCAGGGGGAAAACTGTTTTTT
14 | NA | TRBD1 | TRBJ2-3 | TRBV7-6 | CASSDRDRRSFPNF | TGTGCCAGCAGCGATAGGGACAGGAGATCCTTTCCGAATTTT
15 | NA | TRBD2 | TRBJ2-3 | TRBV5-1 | CASSLLGGSTDTQYF | TGCGCCAGCAGCTTGCTGGGGGGGAGTACAGATACGCAGTATTTT
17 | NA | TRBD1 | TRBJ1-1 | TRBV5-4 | CASSPDWTGIMNTEAFF | TGTGCCAGCAGCCCGGACTGGACAGGTATCATGAACACTGAAGCTTTCTTT
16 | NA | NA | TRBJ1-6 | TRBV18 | CASSPPATGYNSPLHF | TGTGCCAGCTCACCACCAGCGACAGGCTATAATTCACCCCTCCACTTT
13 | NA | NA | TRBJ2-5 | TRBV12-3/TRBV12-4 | CASGMGEVETQYF | TGTGCCAGCGGGATGGGGGAGGTCGAGACCCAGTACTTC
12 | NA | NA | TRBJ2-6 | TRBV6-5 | CASSYSTGFLTF | TGTGCCAGCAGTTACTCGACGGGGTTCCTGACTTTC
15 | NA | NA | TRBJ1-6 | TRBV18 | CASSPESRTNSPLHF | TGTGCCAGCTCACCAGAGAGTCGGACAAACTCACCCCTCCACTTT
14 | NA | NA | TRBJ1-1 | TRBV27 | CASSEREMNTEAFF | TGTGCCAGCAGCGAGAGGGAAATGAACACTGAAGCTTTCTTT
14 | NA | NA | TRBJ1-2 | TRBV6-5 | CASSPRTGFYGYTF | TGTGCCAGCAGCCCCCGTACAGGATTCTATGGCTACACCTTC
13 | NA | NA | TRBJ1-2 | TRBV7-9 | CASSLVGEEGYTF | TGTGCCAGCAGCTTAGTGGGCGAAGAAGGCTACACCTTC
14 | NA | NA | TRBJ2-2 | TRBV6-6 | CASSSSLNTGELFF | TGTGCCAGCAGTTCCTCCCTTAACACCGGGGAGCTGTTTTTT
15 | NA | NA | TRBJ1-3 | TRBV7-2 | CASSLGTVPGNTIYF | TGTGCCAGCAGCTTAGGTACAGTCCCTGGAAACACCATATATTTT
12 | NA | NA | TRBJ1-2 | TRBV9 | CASSPPGDGYTF | TGTGCCAGCAGCCCCCCGGGGGATGGCTACACCTTC
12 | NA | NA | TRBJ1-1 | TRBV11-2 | CASSLDRTEAFF | TGTGCCAGCAGCTTAGACCGCACTGAAGCTTTCTTT
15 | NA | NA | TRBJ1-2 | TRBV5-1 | CASSLGWGGSYGYTF | TGCGCCAGCAGCTTGGGTTGGGGAGGCAGCTATGGCTACACCTTC
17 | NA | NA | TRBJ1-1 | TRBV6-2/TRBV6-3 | CASSYYVVMPTGTEAFF | TGTGCCAGCAGTTATTACGTGGTTATGCCTACGGGCACTGAAGCTTTCTTT
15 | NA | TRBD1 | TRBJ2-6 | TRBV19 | CASSGTGGGANVLTF | TGTGCCAGTAGCGGGACAGGGGGTGGGGCCAACGTCCTGACTTTC
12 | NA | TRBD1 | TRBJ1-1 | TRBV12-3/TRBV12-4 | CASSTGGAEAFF | TGTGCCAGCAGTACAGGGGGCGCTGAAGCTTTCTTT
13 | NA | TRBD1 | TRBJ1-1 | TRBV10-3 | CAIRGTVNTEAFF | TGTGCCATCAGAGGGACAGTGAACACTGAAGCTTTCTTT
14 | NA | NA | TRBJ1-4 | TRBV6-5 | CASSPGSTNEKLFF | TGTGCCAGCAGCCCAGGGTCCACTAATGAAAAACTGTTTTTT
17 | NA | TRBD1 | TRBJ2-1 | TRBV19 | CASTQGVGPEGTDEQFF | TGTGCCAGTACCCAGGGAGTCGGGCCCGAGGGGACAGATGAGCAGTTCTTC
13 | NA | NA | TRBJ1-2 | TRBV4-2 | CASSQGGDRGYTF | TGTGCCAGCAGCCAGGGGGGGGATCGTGGCTACACCTTC
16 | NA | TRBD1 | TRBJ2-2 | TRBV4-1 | CASSPTGQSDTGELFF | TGCGCCAGCAGCCCAACGGGACAGAGTGACACCGGGGAGCTGTTTTTT
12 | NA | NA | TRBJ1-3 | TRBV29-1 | CAGGGSGNTIYF | TGCGCCGGCGGTGGTTCGGGAAACACCATATATTTT
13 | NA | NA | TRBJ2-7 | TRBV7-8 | CATSRGATYEQYF | TGTGCCACCTCGCGGGGCGCGACCTACGAGCAGTACTTC
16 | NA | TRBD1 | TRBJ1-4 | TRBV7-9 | CASSATGGRTNEKLFF | TGTGCCAGCAGCGCGACAGGGGGCAGGACCAATGAAAAACTGTTTTTT
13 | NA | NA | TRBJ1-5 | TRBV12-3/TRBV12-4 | CASSLAGGEPQHF | TGTGCCAGCAGTTTAGCCGGGGGGGAGCCCCAGCATTTT